This TCR beta chain was sequenced for a study of Ad26.COV2.S vaccination and SARS-CoV-2 variants (dated by TCRdb to the early 2020s). Regarding the research as a whole: Donors in the vaccine arm were drawn from COV1001, a multicentre, randomized, double-blind, placebo-controlled phase I-IIa trial testing Ad26.COV2.S in healthy adults. Sequencing of the TCRbeta repertoire served to evaluate the specificity and breadth of SARS-CoV-2-reactive T cell receptors following Ad26.COV2.S vaccination. Trial participants were randomized into five groups of five: low-dose or high-dose Ad26.COV2.S given once or twice, or placebo on both occasions. Investigators did not know the trial group allocation while performing experiments and assessing outcomes. Dosing of Ad26.COV2.S was intramuscular, at either 5x10^10 or 1x10^11 viral particles, delivered as one shot or as two shots spaced 56 days apart. A total of around 32 samples were included in the TCR-sequenced set, comprising some 20 Ad26.COV2.S vaccine recipients, 5 placebo recipients and 8 SARS-CoV-2 convalescent individuals. Summary of the overall study and its limitations: After vaccination, spike-specific CD8+ and CD4+ T cell responses were reported to show substantial breadth. Spike-specific TCR breadth was higher in Ad26.COV2.S recipients than in placebo recipients (P = 0.0014). Comparing responses between vaccine doses or regimens was not something the study was powered to do. Comparable non-spike TCR breadth was observed between vaccine and placebo recipients, consistent with only spike being contained in the vaccine. It was noted by the authors that total T cell responses may have been underestimated by the TCR breadth and depth analyses.

The germline ends are 12 bases apart after V is trimmed by 6 bases and J by 0 bases. Inclusive of the bounding cysteine and phenylalanine, the CDR3 is 15 residues long. The kept DNA is CDR3 alone, 45 bases in frame from the first base. Based on the germline V gene, the CDR1 and CDR2 sequences are SNHLY and FYNNEI. A word on this clone: Which antigen it targets is not known. Base qualities were left out, and no much larger clone turns up one base away.

The sample's treatment or condition label, in plain terms: around 19 received Ad26.COV2.S at low or high dose, single or two shots; 5 received placebo; per-sample allocation not given. For vaccine and placebo recipients, repertoires were sequenced using samples collected on day 63 after the first injection. Cohort 1b enrolled 20 to 30 adults aged 18-55 years at a single site in Boston, USA, between 29 July and 7 August 2020. Ad26.COV2.S was a replication-incompetent adenovirus type 26 vector expressing a prefusion-stabilized SARS-CoV-2 spike protein from the original Wuhan strain. The immunoSEQ Assay was the method used to sequence TCRbeta CDR3 regions. After extraction, genomic DNA underwent amplification by bias-controlled multiplex PCR, followed by high-throughput sequencing. Concerning the study's data processing: To quantify the absolute abundance of each unique TCRbeta CDR3 region, sequences were collapsed and filtered. Usable DNA was measured by amplifying reference genes present in all nucleated cells, and TCRbeta template counts were normalized to that usable DNA to estimate T cell fraction. Repertoire TCRs were annotated as SARS-CoV-2-specific when V gene, CDR3 amino acid sequence and J gene were exactly matched to a known reactive TCR set. The reference SARS-CoV-2 TCR set was obtained from MIRA and was filtered for enrichment in COVID-19-positive ImmuneCODE repertoires, whereby public or cross-reactive TCRs were removed. Using the MIRA antigens, annotated TCRs were further analysed by specific ORF or by position within an ORF. Depth was the summed frequency of annotated unique rearrangements, while breadth was defined as annotated unique rearrangements over total unique productive rearrangements. Group comparisons of TCR breadth used two-sided Wilcoxon rank-sum tests. Not all clones reach the TCRdb copy of this immuneACCESS table, which keeps in-frame sequences only. Checked studies attribute under half of the gap to unresolved V genes and leave the rest unexplained. V and J calls and clone size are those listed in that table; D and trimming were worked out from the DNA. The sample contains 290,000 or so clones, roughly 86% of them found a single time. The ten largest account for more than 2.5% of the sample.

This TCR was recovered from a person aged 18-65 years who received the Ad26.COV2.S COVID-19 vaccine or a placebo. Here the chain combines TRBV2 and TRBJ1-3; the D gene is perhaps TRBD1, from 6 matching bases. The material sequenced was peripheral blood, taken in a trial of Ad26.COV2.S vaccine versus placebo. The encoded CDR3 is CASRVSGDSGNTIYF. The nucleotide sequence is given as TGTGCCAGCAGGGTTTCAGGGGACTCTGGAAACACCATATATTTT. The variable domain in full, with residues beyond the CDR3 obtained from the reference TRBV2 and TRBJ1-3 genes, is EPEVTQTPSHQVTQMGQEVILRCVPISNHLYFYWYRQILGQKVEFLVSFYNNEISEKSEIFDDQFSVERPDGSNFTLKIRSTKLEDSAMYFCASRVSGDSGNTIYFGEGSWLTVV.